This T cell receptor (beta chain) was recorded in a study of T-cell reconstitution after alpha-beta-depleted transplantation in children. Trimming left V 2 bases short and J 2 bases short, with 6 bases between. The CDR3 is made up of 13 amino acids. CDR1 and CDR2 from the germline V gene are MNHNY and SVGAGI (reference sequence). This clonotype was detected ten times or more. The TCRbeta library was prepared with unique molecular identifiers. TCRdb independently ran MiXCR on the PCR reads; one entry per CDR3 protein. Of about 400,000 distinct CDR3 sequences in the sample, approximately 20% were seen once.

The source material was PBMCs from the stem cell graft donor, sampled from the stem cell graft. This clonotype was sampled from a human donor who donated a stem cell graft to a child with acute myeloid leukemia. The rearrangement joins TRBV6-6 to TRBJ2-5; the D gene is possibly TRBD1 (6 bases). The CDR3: CASSYGQQETQYF. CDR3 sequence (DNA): TGTGCCAGCAGTTACGGACAGCAAGAGACCCAGTACTTC.